The present T cell receptor beta chain was sequenced within a study of T cells after yellow fever vaccination. Looked up from germline, CDR1 is SEHNR and CDR2 is FQNEAQ (reference sequence). The ends were cut back, 6 bases at V and 1 base at J, with 18 bases in the middle. The CDR3 is 16 amino acids. General observations from the study: The secondary T-cell response peaked on day 5, not day 15, but was weaker.

A word on this clonotype: Its antigen is undetermined.

TCRdb re-called the 5' RACE reads with MiXCR, one entry per CDR3 protein. Among roughly 250,000 distinct CDR3 sequences, 10% to 15% were seen once, and the ten largest hold roughly 0.5%. The TCR comes from a young man who received the YFV17D yellow fever vaccine. Sequenced material: CD4+ T cells sorted from PBMCs, taken 45 days after the yellow fever booster vaccination. The chain combines TRBV7-9 with TRBJ2-5; TRBD1 might be the D (6 bases). Here the CDR3 reads CASSYQRGTRQETQYF. The DNA of the CDR3 is TGTGCCAGCAGTTATCAGAGGGGGACCCGCCAAGAGACCCAGTACTTC. Together with reference TRBV7-9 and TRBJ2-5, the CDR3 gives the full variable domain: DTGVSQNPRHKITKRGQNVTFRCDPISEHNRLYWYRQTLGQGPEFLTYFQNEAQLEKSRLLSDRFSAERPKGSFSTLEIQRTEQGDSAMYLCASSYQRGTRQETQYFGPGTRLLVL.